A single sample is the source of the 14 T cell receptor beta chains below, sequenced in a study of T cell responses to AZD1222 COVID-19 vaccine. Profiling relied on immunoSEQ multiplex PCR, and the TCRdb table lists in-frame clones only, not all of them. This table holds about 180,000 clones, 90% found once. Sample: peripheral blood, taken 28 days after the second dose of the MenACWY control vaccine. These receptors all stem from an adult who received the MenACWY meningococcal vaccine as a control.

The chain recombines TRBV29-1 with TRBJ2-7; 8 bases map to TRBD1. Trimming at V came to 1 base and at J to 3 bases, leaving 2 bases not matched to a gene. CDR1 is SQVTM, CDR2 ANQGSEA, per germline. This CDR3 is 13 amino acids long. In nucleotides, the CDR3 is TGCAGCGTTGAAGCAGGGGGCGGCTACGAGCAGTACTTC. This codes for CSVEAGGGYEQYF.

This clone was counted between two and nine times. The chain is built from TRBV6-5 and TRBJ1-5; D possibly corresponds to TRBD1 (6 bases). The CDR3 is 14 residues long. Germline-derived CDR1 and CDR2 are MNHEY and SVGAGI. The V end lost 6 bases, the J end lost 7 bases, and 16 bases lay between the germline ends. The CDR3 is CASRATGSGQPQHF. CDR3 nucleotide sequence: TGTGCCAGCAGGGCCACAGGGAGTGGCCAGCCCCAGCATTTT.

With regard to this clone: The junction departs from the called germline gene at one end, perhaps through a read error. The V gene is TRBV6-2 or TRBV6-3, the J gene TRBJ2-2; D gene uncertain. The length of the CDR3 is 12 residues. Germline CDR1 and CDR2: MNHEY and SVGEGT. The CDR3 sequence is CASSSNSGELFF. In DNA form, the CDR3 reads TGTGCCAGCAGTTCCAACAGCGGGGAGCTGTTTTTT.

This chain uses TRBV18 with TRBJ1-3, with 7 bases lining up with TRBD1. The CDR3 length is 16 residues. Trimming at V came to 3 bases and at J to 0 bases, leaving 5 bases not matched to a gene. CDR1 is KGHSH and CDR2 is LQKENI in the germline V gene. CDR3 nucleotide sequence: TGTGCCAGCTCACCCCTACAGGGGAGCTCTGGAAACACCATATATTTT. Its protein is CASSPLQGSSGNTIYF.

The chain couples TRBV24-1 to TRBJ2-3; 8 bases fit TRBD1. This CDR3 region has 15 residues. CDR1 is KGHDR, CDR2 SFDVKD, per germline. V was clipped by 4 bases and J by 3 bases; unmatched bases: 5. The CDR3 nucleotides read TGTGCCACCAGTGACAATGGACAGGGAACAGATACGCAGTATTTT. It specifies CATSDNGQGTDTQYF.

The gene calls are TRBV7-9 and TRBJ1-1; D ambiguous. The germline V and J ends were trimmed by 1 base and 1 base, with 10 bases remaining between them. The CDR3 loop spans 15 amino acids. CDR1 is SEHNR, CDR2 FQNEAQ, per germline (reference sequence). CDR3 protein: CASSLVPGGNTEAFF. DNA of the CDR3: TGTGCCAGCAGCTTAGTACCGGGAGGGAACACTGAAGCTTTCTTT. The variable domain in full, with the rest retrieved from reference TRBV7-9 and TRBJ1-1, is DTGVSQNPRHKITKRGQNVTFRCDPISEHNRLYWYRQTLGQGPEFLTYFQNEAQLEKSRLLSDRFSAERPKGSFSTLEIQRTEQGDSAMYLCASSLVPGGNTEAFFGQGTRLTVV.

The chain uses TRBV18 and TRBJ2-7; 12 nucleotides agree with TRBD2. Germline CDR1 KGHSH, CDR2 LQKENI. Unmatched junction bases numbered 2, after V lost 3 bases and J lost 5 bases. The CDR3 is 14 amino acids. CDR3 coding DNA: TGTGCCAGCTCACCGAGACTAGCGGGAGACGAGCAGTACTTC. It encodes CASSPRLAGDEQYF.

The chain employs TRBV15 and TRBJ1-6; D gene uncertain. Germline V gene data show CDR1 as LNHNV and CDR2 as YYDKDF (reference sequence). The CDR3 contains 16 residues. Trimming shortened V by 1 base and J by 6 bases, and 13 bases separated the two germline ends. Written as DNA, the CDR3 is TGTGCCACCAGCAGAGGATCCGTTTCGATTAATTCACCCCTCCACTTT. This encodes CATSRGSVSINSPLHF.

This clone was recorded once. The V and J genes are TRBV4-2 and TRBJ2-3; 9 bases fit TRBD2. CDR1 is LGHNA and CDR2 is YNFKEQ in the germline V gene. The CDR3 is made up of 16 amino acids. V gave up 1 base and J gave up 0 bases; unmatched junction bases: 2. The CDR3 DNA follows: TGTGCCAGCAGCCAAGGGCGGGAGGGAAGCACAGATACGCAGTATTTT. Translated, it gives CASSQGREGSTDTQYF.

J is TRBJ1-4 and V is TRBV29-1, with D perhaps matching TRBD1 (5 bases). CDR1 and CDR2 from the germline V gene are SQVTM and ANQGSEA. V shed 3 bases and J shed 6 bases, with 14 bases lying between them. The CDR3 has 14 residues. The CDR3 sequence: CSVDLGEGHEKLFF. The CDR3 DNA reads TGCAGCGTTGACTTGGGGGAAGGGCATGAAAAACTGTTTTTT.

The gene calls are TRBV5-4 and TRBJ2-2, with D possibly matching TRBD1 (6 bases). CDR1 SGHNT and CDR2 YYREEE come from the germline V gene (reference sequence). The V end lost 4 bases, the J end lost 0 bases, and 13 bases lay between the germline ends. The CDR3 runs to 16 residues. The CDR3 DNA follows: TGTGCCAGCAGCGCCTTACAGGGAGCGAACACCGGGGAGCTGTTTTTT. It yields the protein CASSALQGANTGELFF.

This clone was seen only once. This chain's CDR3 is CASSQDQNTGELFF. The CDR3 nucleotides read TGTGCCAGCAGCCAAGACCAGAACACCGGGGAGCTGTTTTTT. The V gene is TRBV14, the J gene TRBJ2-2; D is unclear. Germline loops: CDR1 SGHDN, CDR2 FVKESK. Trimming left V 0 bases short and J 1 base short, with 3 bases between. The CDR3 totals 14 residues.

This rearrangement joins TRBV7-2 to TRBJ2-5; tentative D call: TRBD2 (6 bases). The V end lost 3 bases, the J end lost 4 bases, and 18 bases lay between the germline ends. This CDR3 is built from 16 residues. The V gene's germline CDR1 is SGHTA and CDR2 FQGNSA. The CDR3 DNA reads as TGTGCCAGCAGCTTGAGGGGTCAGCGGGTAAGAGAGACCCAGTACTTC. This codes for CASSLRGQRVRETQYF.

This clone was picked up one time. The gene calls are TRBV28 and TRBJ1-3; D gene ambiguous. The germline V gene encodes CDR1 MDHEN and CDR2 SYDVKM. The CDR3 is 14 residues long. Trimming stripped 4 bases from V and 0 bases from J, with 7 bases between. The CDR3 DNA reads TGTGCCAGCAGTTCTCTCCGCTCTGGAAACACCATATATTTT. It is translated as CASSSLRSGNTIYF.